Listed below are T cell receptor beta chains from one sample, sequenced in a study of T cell clonotyping in hematopoietic cell transplantation. Only in-frame clones appear in the TCRdb table, and some are missing; sequencing was by immunoSEQ multiplex PCR. In the table there are about 7,200 clones, 88% of which are singletons. The source material was PBMCs, sampled 100 days after allogeneic stem cell transplant. The receptor set was obtained from a male patient aged 18 to 29 who had an allogeneic stem cell transplant from a related donor, so the T cells may come from the graft donor. Some clones in this sample may be carry-over from other donors' samples. CDR3s include the opening cysteine and the closing phenylalanine or tryptophan. D genes are given only for firm matches.

V: TRBV29-1
length: 11
D: .
J: TRBJ1-1
CDR3: CSVEDPSEAFF

V: TRBV4-2
length: 15
D: .
J: TRBJ2-5
CDR3: CASSLGTLGQETQYF

V: TRBV30
length: 14
D: .
J: TRBJ2-4
CDR3: CAWTLETSKNIQYF

V: TRBV30
length: 13
D: .
J: TRBJ1-5
CDR3: CAWSSGGNQPQHF

V: TRBV7-2
length: 15
D: TRBD2
J: TRBJ2-2
CDR3: CASSLASSGRGELFF

V: TRBV10-3
length: 16
D: .
J: TRBJ1-1
CDR3: CAISRRTERLNTEAFF

V: TRBV5-1
length: 13
D: .
J: TRBJ2-5
CDR3: CASSPGGGETQYF

V: TRBV9
length: 13
D: .
J: TRBJ2-3
CDR3: CASSAVTADTQYF

V: TRBV30
length: 13
D: TRBD1
J: TRBJ1-2
CDR3: CAWSLLDRRFYTF

V: TRBV9
length: 15
D: .
J: TRBJ2-3
CDR3: CASSVEGSIGDTQYF

V: TRBV21-1
length: 15
D: .
J: TRBJ2-1
CDR3: CASSKGKGLAEGQFF

V: TRBV5-5
length: 11
D: .
J: TRBJ2-2
CDR3: CASYTPGELFF

V: TRBV5-2
length: 17
D: .
J: TRBJ2-6
CDR3: CASNKTRTQSRANVLTF

V: TRBV19
length: 15
D: .
J: TRBJ1-2
CDR3: CASTSMGGTFGGYTF

V: TRBV11-2
length: 15
D: TRBD2
J: TRBJ2-5
CDR3: CASSGLAGDGETQYF

V: TRBV27
length: 16
D: .
J: TRBJ1-1
CDR3: CASSAGMGTRNTEAFF

V: TRBV6-6
length: 12
D: .
J: TRBJ2-3
CDR3: CASSPRADTQYF

V: TRBV30
length: 17
D: TRBD2
J: TRBJ2-3
CDR3: CAWSVQGSGRLPDTQYF

V: TRBV7-2
length: 14
D: .
J: TRBJ1-5
CDR3: CASSLVNSNQPQHF

V: TRBV6-5
length: 16
D: TRBD1
J: TRBJ1-2
CDR3: CASSFFRGQMDYGYTF

V: TRBV15
length: 14
D: .
J: TRBJ1-1
CDR3: CATSRESGGTEAFF

V: TRBV19
length: 16
D: TRBD1
J: TRBJ2-3
CDR3: CASSVGQGQGTDTQYF

V: TRBV4-3
length: 17
D: .
J: TRBJ2-6
CDR3: CASSLSNEVSGANVLTF

V: TRBV18
length: 14
D: TRBD1
J: TRBJ1-1
CDR3: CASSPDRFNTEAFF

V: TRBV5-4
length: 12
D: TRBD1
J: TRBJ1-2
CDR3: CASSPTGEGYTF

V: TRBV6-1
length: 14
D: .
J: TRBJ1-2
CDR3: CASSDRGVGYGYTF

V: TRBV29-1
length: 12
D: TRBD1
J: TRBJ1-1
CDR3: CSVGDRLSEAFF

V: TRBV28
length: 16
D: .
J: TRBJ2-1
CDR3: CASSPLGAVGYNEQFF

V: TRBV7-9
length: 15
D: TRBD2
J: TRBJ2-2
CDR3: CANVAGGPDTGELFF

V: TRBV6-4
length: 17
D: TRBD1
J: TRBJ2-3
CDR3: CASSDSTDRGPADTQYF

V: TRBV19
length: 15
D: .
J: TRBJ1-2
CDR3: CASSIAQDRHYGYTF

V: TRBV7-9
length: 15
D: .
J: TRBJ1-2
CDR3: CASSLEVAETYGYTF

V: TRBV25-1
length: 12
D: .
J: TRBJ2-1
CDR3: CASSDRFVEQFF